This is a list of T cell receptor beta chains from one sample in a study of cytomegalovirus exposure and HLA in healthy donors. Only in-frame clones appear in the TCRdb table, and some are missing; sequencing was by immunoSEQ multiplex PCR. The table has about 130,000 clones, 80% seen once. Sample: PBMCs. These receptors came from a man aged 30 to 45 in good health. The CDR3 runs from the conserved cysteine through the conserved F or W. The order of the fields is J gene, D gene, V gene, clone size, CDR3 protein, CDR3 DNA. The D gene is left open where the match is weak. The size of a clone is reported for some rows only, either as once, few or many, or as a class for expanded clones.

J: TRBJ2-7; D: .; V: TRBV7-3; size: .; CDR3: CASDQVHGTYEQYF; DNA: TGTGCCAGCGATCAGGTTCACGGAACCTACGAGCAGTACTTC
J: TRBJ2-5; D: TRBD2; V: TRBV2; size: .; CDR3: CASNGGFETQYF; DNA: TGTGCCAGCAACGGGGGGTTCGAGACCCAGTACTTC
J: TRBJ2-5; D: TRBD2; V: TRBV7-9; size: once; CDR3: CASSFERGDPQYF; DNA: TGTGCCAGCAGCTTCGAGCGGGGGGATCCCCAGTACTTC
J: TRBJ1-5; D: .; V: TRBV2; size: .; CDR3: CASVRVPNQPQHF; DNA: TGTGCCAGCGTGAGGGTCCCGAATCAGCCCCAGCATTTT
J: TRBJ1-5; D: .; V: TRBV19; size: .; CDR3: CASSIGVGADNQPQHF; DNA: TGTGCCAGTAGTATAGGGGTAGGGGCGGACAATCAGCCCCAGCATTTT
J: TRBJ1-4; D: .; V: TRBV7-9; size: .; CDR3: CSSSPGAGVEKLFF; DNA: TGTTCCAGCAGTCCAGGGGCGGGGGTTGAAAAACTGTTTTTT
J: TRBJ2-7; D: TRBD1; V: TRBV27; size: .; CDR3: CASSPTDRATTQQYF; DNA: TGTGCCAGCAGCCCGACCGACAGGGCCACTACCCAGCAGTACTTC
J: TRBJ2-7; D: .; V: TRBV4-1; size: .; CDR3: CASSQDMGGGGYEQYF; DNA: TGCGCCAGCAGCCAAGATATGGGGGGTGGGGGGTACGAGCAGTACTTC
J: TRBJ2-1; D: TRBD2; V: TRBV30; size: .; CDR3: CAWLGAGGRMEQFF; DNA: TGTGCCTGGTTAGGGGCGGGAGGAAGGATGGAGCAGTTCTTC
J: TRBJ2-1; D: .; V: TRBV4-3; size: few; CDR3: CASSPRSGDEQFF; DNA: TGCGCCAGCAGTCCACGGTCAGGGGATGAGCAGTTCTTC
J: TRBJ2-5; D: TRBD1; V: TRBV4-1; size: .; CDR3: CASSHGTGDPQETQYF; DNA: TGCGCCAGCAGCCACGGGACAGGGGACCCTCAAGAGACCCAGTACTTC
J: TRBJ2-1; D: TRBD2; V: TRBV5-4; size: .; CDR3: CASSGRGGRSNEQFF; DNA: TGTGCCAGCAGCGGGAGGGGCGGGAGGAGTAATGAGCAGTTCTTC
J: TRBJ2-6; D: TRBD2; V: TRBV6-1; size: .; CDR3: CASSDRLAGVPGANVLTF; DNA: TGTGCCAGCAGTGACCGACTAGCGGGAGTGCCTGGGGCCAACGTCCTGACTTTC
J: TRBJ2-3; D: TRBD2; V: TRBV9; size: .; CDR3: CASSGSGREADTQYF; DNA: TGTGCCAGCAGCGGGAGCGGGAGGGAGGCAGATACGCAGTATTTT
J: TRBJ2-1; D: .; V: TRBV6-6; size: .; CDR3: CASRRRGSKQFF; DNA: TGTGCCAGCAGGCGTCGCGGCAGCAAGCAGTTCTTC
J: TRBJ2-3; D: .; V: TRBV7-2; size: few; CDR3: CASSKDSTSTDTQYF; DNA: TGTGCCAGCAGCAAAGACAGTACTAGCACAGATACGCAGTATTTT
J: TRBJ2-2; D: TRBD2; V: TRBV5-4; size: .; CDR3: CASSSLAVNTGELFF; DNA: TGTGCCAGCAGCTCGCTAGCGGTGAACACCGGGGAGCTGTTTTTT
J: TRBJ2-5; D: TRBD1; V: TRBV28; size: .; CDR3: CASSSGQQETQYF; DNA: TGTGCCAGCAGCTCGGGACAGCAAGAGACCCAGTACTTC
J: TRBJ1-5; D: .; V: TRBV5-1; size: .; CDR3: CASSLVGNQPQHF; DNA: TGCGCCAGCAGCTTGGTCGGTAATCAGCCCCAGCATTTT
J: TRBJ2-1; D: TRBD2; V: TRBV27; size: .; CDR3: CASRVAGGPRAFF; DNA: TGTGCCAGCAGGGTAGCGGGAGGGCCGAGGGCATTCTTC
J: TRBJ2-1; D: TRBD2; V: TRBV9; size: .; CDR3: CASSATSGSYNEQFF; DNA: TGTGCCAGCAGCGCCACTAGCGGCTCCTACAATGAGCAGTTCTTC
J: TRBJ2-7; D: .; V: TRBV18; size: .; CDR3: CASSSSANYEQYF; DNA: TGTGCCAGCTCATCCAGCGCCAACTACGAGCAGTACTTC
J: TRBJ1-1; D: .; V: TRBV4-1; size: .; CDR3: CASSQDGGGFTEAFF; DNA: TGCGCCAGCAGCCAAGACGGGGGGGGCTTTACTGAAGCTTTCTTT
J: TRBJ2-2; D: TRBD1; V: TRBV18; size: .; CDR3: CASSPPTGGNTGELFF; DNA: TGTGCCAGCTCACCACCGACAGGGGGAAACACCGGGGAGCTGTTTTTT
J: TRBJ2-7; D: TRBD1; V: TRBV5-6; size: .; CDR3: CASSPTGAAIYEQYF; DNA: TGTGCCAGCAGTCCGACAGGGGCCGCTATCTACGAGCAGTACTTC
J: TRBJ2-2; D: .; V: TRBV29-1; size: .; CDR3: CSVERSGELFF; DNA: TGCAGCGTTGAACGTAGCGGGGAGCTGTTTTTT
J: TRBJ1-5; D: TRBD1; V: TRBV10-3; size: .; CDR3: CAIRESGTGTSQPQHF; DNA: TGTGCCATCAGAGAGTCCGGGACAGGGACGAGTCAGCCCCAGCATTTT
J: TRBJ2-1; D: TRBD2; V: TRBV7-9; size: .; CDR3: CASSSSGSAGDEQFF; DNA: TGTGCCAGCAGCTCTTCCGGGAGCGCGGGGGATGAGCAGTTCTTC
J: TRBJ1-5; D: .; V: TRBV19; size: .; CDR3: CASTPGGRGYGQPQHF; DNA: TGTGCCAGTACCCCGGGGGGTAGGGGCTATGGGCAGCCCCAGCATTTT
J: TRBJ2-1; D: TRBD1; V: TRBV5-1; size: .; CDR3: CASSRGVRTGDLREQFF; DNA: TGCGCCAGCAGCCGTGGTGTTAGGACAGGGGATCTTCGTGAGCAGTTCTTC
J: TRBJ2-7; D: TRBD2; V: TRBV9; size: .; CDR3: CASSVGPGAGGRSSYEQYF; DNA: TGTGCCAGCAGCGTAGGGCCCGGTGCGGGGGGCAGAAGCTCCTACGAGCAGTACTTC
J: TRBJ2-7; D: .; V: TRBV9; size: .; CDR3: CASSPGSEQYF; DNA: TGTGCCAGCAGCCCCGGGAGCGAGCAGTACTTC
J: TRBJ1-1; D: .; V: TRBV11-3; size: .; CDR3: CASSTQQKTNTEAFF; DNA: TGTGCCAGCAGCACTCAACAGAAAACGAACACTGAAGCTTTCTTT
J: TRBJ1-3; D: .; V: TRBV11-3; size: .; CDR3: CASSLVTAPGNTIYF; DNA: TGTGCCAGCAGCTTAGTGACAGCTCCTGGAAACACCATATATTTT
J: TRBJ1-2; D: TRBD1; V: TRBV5-1; size: .; CDR3: CASSLAQGAGGYTF; DNA: TGCGCCAGCAGCTTGGCACAGGGGGCCGGTGGCTACACCTTC
J: TRBJ2-7; D: TRBD1; V: TRBV27; size: once; CDR3: CASSLRTGNEQYF; DNA: TGTGCCAGCAGTCTCCGGACAGGGAACGAGCAGTACTTC
J: TRBJ2-5; D: .; V: TRBV5-1; size: once; CDR3: CASSKTPEETQYF; DNA: TGCGCCAGCAGCAAGACACCTGAAGAGACCCAGTACTTC
J: TRBJ2-1; D: .; V: TRBV11-2; size: .; CDR3: CASSLTSGGNNEQFF; DNA: TGTGCCAGCAGCTTGACGTCAGGAGGAAACAATGAGCAGTTCTTC
J: TRBJ1-2; D: .; V: TRBV7-9; size: few; CDR3: CSSSWDNYGYTF; DNA: TGTTCCAGCAGCTGGGACAATTATGGCTACACCTTC
J: TRBJ2-7; D: TRBD1; V: TRBV11-3; size: .; CDR3: CASSLAGGVHVEQYF; DNA: TGTGCCAGCAGCTTAGCAGGGGGCGTTCATGTCGAGCAGTACTTC
J: TRBJ1-4; D: .; V: TRBV7-2; size: .; CDR3: CASSSMDSEKLFF; DNA: TGTGCCAGCAGCTCGATGGACAGTGAAAAACTGTTTTTT
J: TRBJ2-5; D: TRBD1; V: TRBV28; size: .; CDR3: CASSFRGQGLGETQYF; DNA: TGTGCCAGCAGTTTCCGAGGACAGGGTTTGGGAGAGACCCAGTACTTC
J: TRBJ1-4; D: .; V: TRBV30; size: once; CDR3: CAWSVRGRLFF; DNA: TGTGCCTGGAGTGTACGGGGTAGGCTGTTTTTT
J: TRBJ2-7; D: .; V: TRBV30; size: .; CDR3: CAWSVKGSYEQYF; DNA: TGTGCCTGGAGTGTAAAGGGGTCCTACGAGCAGTACTTC
J: TRBJ2-7; D: .; V: TRBV18; size: .; CDR3: CASSPLGPRQLSSYEQYF; DNA: TGTGCCAGCTCACCCCTCGGCCCCCGACAGCTTAGCTCCTACGAGCAGTACTTC
J: TRBJ2-1; D: TRBD2; V: TRBV27; size: .; CDR3: CASSFGGNEQFF; DNA: TGTGCCAGCAGTTTCGGGGGGAATGAGCAGTTCTTC
J: TRBJ2-7; D: TRBD2; V: TRBV2; size: .; CDR3: CASSEAAGGPYEQYF; DNA: TGTGCCAGCAGTGAAGCAGCGGGAGGGCCCTACGAGCAGTACTTC
J: TRBJ2-1; D: TRBD2; V: TRBV19; size: once; CDR3: CASSKYEGTSGFHDEQFF; DNA: TGTGCCAGTAGTAAATATGAAGGGACTAGCGGGTTTCACGATGAGCAGTTCTTC
J: TRBJ2-7; D: TRBD1; V: TRBV7-8; size: .; CDR3: CASSSDRGREQYF; DNA: TGTGCCAGCAGCTCGGACAGGGGGCGCGAGCAGTACTTC
J: TRBJ2-3; D: .; V: TRBV6-6; size: .; CDR3: CASSSQGDTQYF; DNA: TGTGCCAGCAGTTCCCAGGGAGATACGCAGTATTTT
J: TRBJ2-7; D: .; V: TRBV7-3; size: .; CDR3: CASSPGLASTYEQYF; DNA: TGTGCCAGCAGCCCCGGGTTAGCTTCGACCTACGAGCAGTACTTC
J: TRBJ1-5; D: .; V: TRBV11-2; size: .; CDR3: CASSTTGPDQPQHF; DNA: TGTGCCAGCAGCACGACAGGTCCAGATCAGCCCCAGCATTTT
J: TRBJ1-1; D: .; V: TRBV11-3; size: once; CDR3: CASSRQPGDTEAFF; DNA: TGTGCCAGCAGTCGTCAGCCCGGGGACACTGAAGCTTTCTTT
J: TRBJ2-1; D: .; V: TRBV6-6; size: .; CDR3: CASMGPPNNEQFF; DNA: TGTGCCAGCATGGGGCCGCCCAACAATGAGCAGTTCTTC